Included here is one TCR beta chain sequence, with context. Antigen unknown. This sample stems from a study of T cells expressing NK-cell markers. Study-level information: Serological testing identified seven of the eight sequenced donors as HCMV-seropositive and one as seronegative. Study outcomes and limitations: In a few donors, these clonotypes also led the CD3+CD56-NKG2C+ fraction.

The CDR3 is 15 residues long. From germline, CDR1 is MNHNS and CDR2 SASEGT. TCR beta libraries carry UMIs added by 5'RACE template switching. With the 5' RACE reads reprocessed, TCRdb shows one record per CDR3 protein and no DNA. The data include roughly 350,000 distinct CDR3 sequences; the top ten clones carry roughly 5.5%. The sample consisted of blood T cells: a sorted CD56 or NKG2C T cell subset, CD4+ or CD8+ T cells, or bulk PBMC T cells (not recorded which). This TCR was sampled from a man aged 18 to 69 in good health. The chain uses TRBV6-1 and TRBJ1-2; the D call of TRBD1 rests on TCRdb alone, since no DNA is present to check it. CDR3 residues: CASSKGTATNYGYTF.